The T cell receptor (beta chain) under discussion was sequenced for a study of blood T cell repertoires in COVID-19. This clone was seen once. The V gene's germline CDR1 is GTSNPN and CDR2 SVGIG (reference sequence). The CDR3 runs to 13 residues. The V gene lost 2 bases and the J gene lost 5 bases, with 12 bases spanning the gap. Profiled with immunoSEQ multiplex PCR; TCRdb holds only in-frame clones, not every one. The table has 60,000 to 70,000 clones, 65% to 90% seen once. Sequencing used peripheral blood. The rearrangement links TRBV30 to TRBJ1-1, with unresolved D. The TCR was taken from a man aged 45-65 years with acute or convalescent COVID-19. The CDR3 DNA reads as TGTGCCTGGAGTCGAGGTGAGTGGACTGAAGCTTTCTTT. Its protein is CAWSRGEWTEAFF. Together with reference TRBV30 and TRBJ1-1, the CDR3 gives the full variable domain: SQTIHQWPATLVQPVGSPLSLECTVEGTSNPNLYWYRQAAGRGLQLLFYSVGIGQISSEVPQNLSASRPQDRQFILSSKKLLLSDSGFYLCAWSRGEWTEAFFGQGTRLTVV.